This TCR beta chain was found in a study of multiple sclerosis patients with progressive multifocal leukoencephalopathy. Study-wide results and caveats: TRBV and TRBJ usage showed no common pattern when PML developed. Lower normalized Shannon entropy suggested reduced TRB diversity in most PML patients.

In regard to this clone: Its antigen is as yet unknown.

V gave up 4 bases and J gave up 3 bases, with 13 bases separating them. Germline-derived CDR1 and CDR2 are LGHNA and YNFKEQ. The CDR3 is made up of 16 amino acids. Assay: immunoSEQ multiplex PCR; the TCRdb copy retains only in-frame clones and omits some. This table has approximately 30,000 clones, roughly 87% appearing once. The sample's time point: time of PML onset. PML in natalizumab-treated patients developed after between roughly 15 and 56 months of natalizumab therapy. At PML onset, T3 blood samples were taken. This chain links TRBV4-2 with TRBJ2-6, with D possibly matching TRBD1 (7 bases). The TCR comes from a woman in her thirties or forties with progressive multifocal leukoencephalopathy. This specimen was PBMCs, taken from a patient treated with natalizumab. This chain's CDR3 is CASSLQGGSGANVLTF. In DNA, the CDR3 is TGTGCCAGCAGCCTCCAGGGGGGCAGTGGGGCCAACGTCCTGACTTTC.